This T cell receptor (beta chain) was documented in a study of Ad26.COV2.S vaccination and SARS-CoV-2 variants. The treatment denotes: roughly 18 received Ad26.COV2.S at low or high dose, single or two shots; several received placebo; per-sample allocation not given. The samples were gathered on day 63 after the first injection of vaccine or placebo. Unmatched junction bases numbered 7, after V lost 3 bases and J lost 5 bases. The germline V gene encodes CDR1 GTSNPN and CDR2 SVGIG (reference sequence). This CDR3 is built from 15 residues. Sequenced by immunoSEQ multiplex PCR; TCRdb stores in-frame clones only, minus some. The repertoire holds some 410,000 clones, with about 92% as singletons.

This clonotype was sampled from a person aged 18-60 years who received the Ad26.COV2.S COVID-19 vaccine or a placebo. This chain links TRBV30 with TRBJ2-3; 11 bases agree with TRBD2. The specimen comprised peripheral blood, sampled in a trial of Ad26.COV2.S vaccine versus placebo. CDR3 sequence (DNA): TGTGCCTGGAGCAAACTAGCGGGGGACATAGATACGCAGTATTTT. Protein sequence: CAWSKLAGDIDTQYF.